The 32 T cell receptor beta chains below come from one sample, sequenced in a study of blood T cell repertoires in COVID-19. The repertoire was sequenced with immunoSEQ multiplex PCR; TCRdb's copy has only in-frame clones and lacks some. The table shows under 300,000 clones, with roughly four fifths occurring only once. Sequenced material: PBMCs or T cells enriched from blood (not recorded which). The receptors come from a middle-aged man who had recovered from COVID-19.

The genes are TRBV6-5 and TRBJ1-2; 9 nucleotides line up with TRBD1. The CDR3 has 13 residues. The J segment lost 9 bases and the V segment lost 6 bases, leaving 8 bases of the junction unmatched. CDR1 and CDR2 from the germline V gene are MNHEY and SVGAGI. The chain's CDR3 is CASSGTGGTSYTF. CDR3 bases: TGTGCCAGCAGCGGAACAGGGGGCACTAGCTACACCTTC.

This chain joins TRBV27 and TRBJ1-5; TRBD1 might be the D (6 bases). Looked up from germline, CDR1 is MNHEY and CDR2 is SMNVEV (reference sequence). V was trimmed by 6 bases and J by 7 bases, leaving 13 bases between them. The CDR3 covers 13 residues. Here the CDR3 reads CASSSDRNQPQHF. DNA of the CDR3: TGTGCCAGCAGCTCTGACAGGAACCAGCCCCAGCATTTT.

This clone has a single count. Written as DNA, the CDR3 is TGCGCCAGCAGCTGGGACAGGGCTGACACTGAAGCTTTCTTT. This encodes CASSWDRADTEAFF. The chain combines TRBV5-1 with TRBJ1-1; 9 bases fit TRBD1. Germline lookup yields CDR1 SGHRS and CDR2 YFSETQ. V dropped 3 bases and J dropped 3; count of bases not matched to a gene: 3. The CDR3 has 14 amino acids.

The V gene is TRBV28, the J gene TRBJ2-7; 7 bases agree with TRBD1. V shed 5 bases, J shed 3 bases, and the junction held 7 bases outside the gene matches. There are 14 residues in the CDR3. The germline CDR1 and CDR2 sequences are MDHEN and SYDVKM. CDR3 coding DNA: TGTGCCAGCAGTATTTACAGGGGCCTCTACGAGCAGTACTTC. This encodes CASSIYRGLYEQYF.

The V and J genes are TRBV5-1 and TRBJ2-5; 8 bases match TRBD1. The germline V gene has CDR1 SGHRS and CDR2 YFSETQ. V lost 4 bases to trimming and J lost 5 bases; unmatched junction nucleotides: 7. This CDR3 has 14 residues. CDR3 coding DNA: TGCGCCAGCAGCGTCCAGGGGGCGGGCGAGACCCAGTACTTC. Protein product: CASSVQGAGETQYF.

The V call is TRBV7-3, the J call TRBJ2-2, with 8 bases identical to TRBD1. The J segment lost 7 bases and the V segment lost 1 base, leaving 5 bases of the junction unmatched. This CDR3 spans 15 amino acids. Germline CDR1 reads SGHTA; CDR2 reads FQGTGA. The CDR3 coding sequence is TGTGCCAGCAGCTTAAACGCAGGGGGCGGCGGGGAGCTGTTTTTT. Its translation: CASSLNAGGGGELFF.

The rearrangement joins TRBV28 to TRBJ1-6; D ambiguous. Germline V lookup: CDR1 MDHEN, CDR2 SYDVKM. The ends were cut back, 5 bases at V and 7 bases at J, with 15 bases in the middle. This CDR3 region has 15 residues. CDR3 bases: TGTGCCAGCAGTCCCCGCAAAAGAGCGAATTCACCCCTCCACTTT. Its protein is CASSPRKRANSPLHF. The complete variable domain, with remaining parts taken from reference TRBV28 and TRBJ1-6, reads DVKVTQSSRYLVKRTGEKVFLECVQDMDHENMFWYRQDPGLGLRLIYFSYDVKMKEKGDIPEGYSVSREKKERFSLILESASTNQTSMYLCASSPRKRANSPLHFGNGTRLTVT.

This chain links TRBV3-1 (or the pseudogene TRBV3-2) with TRBJ2-7, with D possibly TRBD1 on 6 matching bases. CDR3 length: 15 residues. V shed 3 bases and J shed 3 bases, with 15 bases lying between them. The germline CDR1 and CDR2 sequences are LGHDT and YNNKEL (reference sequence). The CDR3 protein is CASSQARGKGYEQYF. CDR3 coding DNA: TGTGCCAGCAGCCAGGCCAGGGGAAAGGGCTACGAGCAGTACTTC.

The gene calls are TRBV6-5 and TRBJ2-1; 8 bases are a match to TRBD2. The ends lost 4 bases at V and 2 bases at J; junction bases unmatched: 7. CDR1 is MNHEY, CDR2 SVGAGI, per germline. There are 16 residues in the CDR3. This CDR3 reads CASSSPSGSTYNEQFF. CDR3 sequence (DNA): TGTGCCAGCAGTTCCCCAAGCGGGAGTACCTACAATGAGCAGTTCTTC.

This CDR3 reads CASSLRGPFEKLFF. CDR3 in DNA: TGTGCCAGCAGTTTGCGGGGGCCTTTCGAAAAACTGTTTTTT. The V and J genes are TRBV28 and TRBJ1-4; the D gene is possibly TRBD1 (6 bases). This CDR3 region has 14 residues. Germline CDR1 reads MDHEN; CDR2 reads SYDVKM. V was pared by 3 bases and J by 8 bases, with 13 bases between.

A few counts support this clone. The rearrangement joins TRBV7-2 to TRBJ2-3; 14 positions match TRBD2. Germline CDR1 reads SGHTA; CDR2 reads FQGNSA. The CDR3 has 17 residues. J gave up 5 bases and V 5 bases, and 9 bases lay outside the gene matches. The CDR3 here is CASSRWTSGRLQDTQYF. CDR3 nucleotides: TGTGCCAGCAGCCGGTGGACTAGCGGGAGGCTTCAAGATACGCAGTATTTT. The complete variable domain, with remaining parts taken from reference TRBV7-2 and TRBJ2-3, reads GAGVSQSPSNKVTEKGKDVELRCDPISGHTALYWYRQSLGQGLEFLIYFQGNSAPDKSGLPSDRFSAERTGGSVSTLTIQRTQQEDSAVYLCASSRWTSGRLQDTQYFGPGTRLTVL.

This rearrangement joins TRBV5-6 to TRBJ1-3; TRBD1 might be the D (6 bases). Per germline, CDR1 SGHDT and CDR2 YYEEEE. This CDR3 region has 14 residues. V was pared by 5 bases and J by 4 bases, with 13 bases between. CDR3 in DNA: TGTGCCAGCAGTCCAGGACAGTGGGGAAACACCATATATTTT. Translating it yields CASSPGQWGNTIYF.

This clone was seen at least ten times. The V call is TRBV3-1 (or the pseudogene TRBV3-2), the J call TRBJ2-1; TRBD2 aligns across 7 bases. Per the germline V gene, CDR1 is LGHDT and CDR2 is YNNKEL (reference sequence). The CDR3 has 13 residues. Losses at the gene ends were 3 bases for V and 9 bases for J; bases not matched to a gene: 5. DNA for the CDR3: TGTGCCAGCAGCCAGCGCGGGAGAACTGAGCAGTTCTTC. This codes for CASSQRGRTEQFF.

The chain uses TRBV19 and TRBJ2-3; 13 positions agree with TRBD2. CDR1 LNHDA and CDR2 SQIVND come from the germline V gene (reference sequence). The CDR3 totals 19 residues. After removal of 1 base from V and 0 bases from J, the junction contained 7 bases not matched to a gene. CDR3 region: CASSIGGLAGRTSTDTQYF. The DNA of the CDR3 is TGTGCCAGTAGTATAGGGGGACTAGCGGGGAGAACTAGCACAGATACGCAGTATTTT.

The chain recombines TRBV30 with TRBJ1-5; 7 nucleotides align to TRBD1. V gave up 4 bases and J gave up 6 bases; unmatched junction bases: 6. CDR1 is GTSNPN, CDR2 SVGIG, per germline (reference sequence). The CDR3 has 13 residues. In DNA, the CDR3 is TGTGCCTGGACAGGGGGATCGGGTCAGCCCCAGCATTTT. It codes for CAWTGGSGQPQHF.

The rearrangement links TRBV4-1 to TRBJ2-1; D perhaps matches TRBD1 (5 bases). V was shortened by 0 bases and J by 6 bases, with 9 bases between the two germline ends. The length of the CDR3 is 14 residues. The germline gives CDR1 MGHRA, CDR2 YSYEKL. The CDR3 DNA reads as TGCGCCAGCAGCCAAGAGTTTAGGGGCAATGAGCAGTTCTTC. Translated: CASSQEFRGNEQFF.

Comments on this clone: It is likely a read error, because the conserved phenylalanine at the end of the CDR3 is missing. No DNA is shown, since the ends of the CDR3 on it are uncertain; the CDR3 is the one TCRdb lists. This chain links TRBV21-1 with TRBJ1-5; the table's D call TRBD1 went unverified against the DNA. TRBV21-1 is given as a pseudogene. The CDR3 spans 12 amino acids, including both terminal residues. The CDR3 sequence: CASSNQRRTGGP.

This chain joins TRBV27 and TRBJ2-7; 9 nucleotides agree with TRBD2. Germline CDR1 reads MNHEY; CDR2 reads SMNVEV (reference sequence). Trimming removed 5 bases from V and 0 bases from J; junction bases left unmatched: 8. CDR3 length: 16 residues. The CDR3: CASSPDSSGNSYEQYF. CDR3 in DNA: TGTGCCAGCAGTCCTGACTCTAGCGGGAACTCCTACGAGCAGTACTTC.

The V gene is TRBV19, the J gene TRBJ2-3, with TRBD2 identical over 10 bases. Germline V gene sequence: CDR1 LNHDA, CDR2 SQIVND (reference sequence). The CDR3 extends over 17 amino acids. The J segment lost 5 bases and the V segment lost 4 bases, leaving 12 bases of the junction unmatched. The CDR3 DNA sequence: TGTGCCAGTAGTACCCAGTATGAGCGGGAGGGCCGAGATACGCAGTATTTT. The encoded protein is CASSTQYEREGRDTQYF.

The rearrangement links TRBV29-1 to TRBJ1-5, with D possibly being TRBD1 (5 bases). Germline CDR1 is SQVTM and CDR2 is ANQGSEA. The V end lost 4 bases, the J end lost 4 bases, and 11 bases lay between the germline ends. This CDR3 has 13 amino acids. This chain's CDR3 is CSVATGTNQPQHF. Written as DNA, the CDR3 is TGCAGCGTTGCCACAGGTACTAATCAGCCCCAGCATTTT. Together with reference TRBV29-1 and TRBJ1-5, the CDR3 gives the full variable domain: SAVISQKPSRDICQRGTSLTIQCQVDSQVTMMFWYRQQPGQSLTLIATANQGSEATYESGFVIDKFPISRPNLTFSTLTVSNMSPEDSSIYLCSVATGTNQPQHFGDGTRLSIL.

This rearrangement joins TRBV11-3 to TRBJ2-1; D not resolved. The CDR3 covers 12 residues. V was trimmed by 0 bases and J by 12 bases, leaving 9 bases between them. CDR1 is SGHNT, CDR2 YENEEA, per germline. CDR3 DNA: TGTGCCAGCAGCTTAGAAACGGGTGGGCAGTTCTTC. Amino acid sequence: CASSLETGGQFF.

The chain has TRBV18 and TRBJ1-4, with a weak D call TRBD1 (6 bases). Germline-derived CDR1 and CDR2 are KGHSH and LQKENI. Trimming took off 3 bases at V and 5 bases at J, with 10 bases between the two ends. This CDR3 has 14 amino acids. CDR3 loop: CASSPDSRNEKLFF. DNA for the CDR3: TGTGCCAGCTCACCGGACAGTAGAAATGAAAAACTGTTTTTT.

V and J are TRBV29-1 and TRBJ2-7; 8 positions agree with TRBD1. This CDR3 is built from 14 residues. The germline V gene encodes CDR1 SQVTM and CDR2 ANQGSEA. V shed 6 bases, J shed 0 bases, and the junction held 7 bases outside the gene matches. CDR3 in amino acids: CSVNRQGSSYEQYF. For the CDR3, the DNA is TGCAGCGTGAATCGACAGGGGAGCTCCTACGAGCAGTACTTC.

This clone was seen once. Here the CDR3 DNA reads TGTGCCAGCAGCTTAGGAGGGCTCAATGGCTACACCTTC. Encoded protein: CASSLGGLNGYTF. The V gene is TRBV11-2, the J gene TRBJ1-2; no reliable D call. The CDR3 spans 13 residues. CDR1 and CDR2 from the germline V gene are SGHAT and FQNNGV. The V end lost 1 base, the J end lost 6 bases, and 9 bases lay between the germline ends.

The chain is built from TRBV28 and TRBJ2-2; 8 nucleotides match TRBD2. The CDR3 covers 16 residues. After removal of 3 bases from V and 6 bases from J, the junction contained 9 bases not matched to a gene. Germline V gene data show CDR1 as MDHEN and CDR2 as SYDVKM. The CDR3 loop is CASSFEISGRAGELFF. CDR3 sequence (DNA): TGTGCCAGCAGTTTTGAAATCAGCGGGAGAGCCGGGGAGCTGTTTTTT.

The genes are TRBV2 and TRBJ1-1; tentatively, D is TRBD1 (6 bases). Germline assignment: CDR1 SNHLY and CDR2 FYNNEI. V was clipped by 5 bases and J by 10 bases, with 14 bases between them. The CDR3 has 12 residues. The chain's CDR3 is CASSSDRLIAFF. In DNA, the CDR3 is TGTGCCAGCAGTAGCGACAGGTTGATAGCTTTCTTT.

This chain uses TRBV10-1 with TRBJ1-2; D is undetermined. V lost 2 bases and J lost 8, with 18 bases in between. The CDR3 covers 15 residues. Germline assignment: CDR1 WNHNN and CDR2 SYGVQD (reference sequence). The CDR3 sequence: CASSETRGGVNGYTF. CDR3 in DNA: TGCGCCAGCAGTGAGACGCGGGGAGGAGTGAACGGCTACACCTTC.

This clone was detected a few times. The gene calls are TRBV18 and TRBJ1-6; 10 nucleotides match TRBD1. Germline CDR1 and CDR2: KGHSH and LQKENI. Unmatched junction bases numbered 7, after V lost 3 bases and J lost 8 bases. The length of the CDR3 is 16 residues. CDR3 amino acids: CASSPLTGGADSPLHF. CDR3 DNA sequence: TGTGCCAGCTCACCCTTGACAGGGGGCGCGGATTCACCCCTCCACTTT.

The rearrangement links TRBV6-5 to TRBJ1-5; 8 nucleotides agree with TRBD1. After removal of 2 bases from V and 6 bases from J, the junction contained 3 bases not matched to a gene. The CDR3 length is 14 residues. Looked up from germline, CDR1 is MNHEY and CDR2 is SVGAGI. The CDR3 here is CASSYRGTGQPQHF. CDR3 in DNA: TGTGCCAGCAGTTACCGAGGGACAGGTCAGCCCCAGCATTTT.

The gene calls are TRBV7-3 and TRBJ1-1; D gene ambiguous. There are 13 residues in the CDR3. Germline values: CDR1 SGHTA, CDR2 FQGTGA. V was cut by 5 bases and J by 1 base, with 8 bases left in between. This CDR3 is CASSPQENTEAFF. CDR3 sequence (DNA): TGTGCCAGCAGCCCTCAGGAGAACACTGAAGCTTTCTTT.

V is TRBV6-1 and J is TRBJ2-7; a weak D match, TRBD2 (7 bases). The CDR3 is 16 residues long. Deletions cut 0 bases from V and 6 bases from J, with 18 bases between. Per germline, CDR1 MNHNS and CDR2 SASEGT. CDR3 sequence (DNA): TGTGCCAGCAGTGAAGCGGGGCGGGGGCGTAAGACCGAGCAGTACTTC. Its protein is CASSEAGRGRKTEQYF.

V gene TRBV4-1 combines with J gene TRBJ1-5, with 12 positions matching TRBD1. The germline CDR1 and CDR2 sequences are MGHRA and YSYEKL. CDR3 length equals 18 residues. Losses at the gene ends were 5 bases for V and 4 bases for J; bases not matched to a gene: 12. The CDR3 is CASSGGTGGASGNQPQHF. CDR3 in DNA: TGCGCCAGCAGCGGAGGGACAGGGGGCGCCTCCGGGAATCAGCCCCAGCATTTT.